Below are 29 T cell receptor beta chains sequenced from a single sample in a study of control samples from healthy donors and cancer patients. Libraries were prepared by immunoSEQ multiplex PCR; TCRdb keeps only in-frame clonotypes and omits some of them. The sample carries about 120,000 clones, 88% recorded once. Sequencing input: blood. These receptors originate from a woman in her 70s in good health.

The genes are TRBV7-9 and TRBJ2-5; D unresolved. The V gene lost 2 bases and the J gene lost 5 bases, with 12 bases spanning the gap. Germline V lookup: CDR1 SEHNR, CDR2 FQNEAQ (reference sequence). The CDR3 runs to 14 residues. CDR3 residues: CASSLYEASETQYF. The CDR3 nucleotides are TGTGCCAGCAGCTTATATGAGGCTTCGGAGACCCAGTACTTC. Supplemented by reference TRBV7-9 and TRBJ2-5, the full variable domain reads DTGVSQNPRHKITKRGQNVTFRCDPISEHNRLYWYRQTLGQGPEFLTYFQNEAQLEKSRLLSDRFSAERPKGSFSTLEIQRTEQGDSAMYLCASSLYEASETQYFGPGTRLLVL.

The chain recombines TRBV20-1 with TRBJ1-2; D may be TRBD1 (5 bases). Germline V gene sequence: CDR1 DFQATT, CDR2 SNEGSKA (reference sequence). V was cut by 6 bases and J by 4 bases, with 9 bases left in between. CDR3 length: 11 amino acids. The CDR3 DNA is TGCAGTGCAGGGGCCCTCTATGGCTACACCTTC. Translated, it gives CSAGALYGYTF.

The rearrangement links TRBV4-1 to TRBJ2-6, with D perhaps being TRBD1 or TRBD2 (6 bases each). Trimming removed 0 bases at V and 3 bases at J, with 18 bases between. Germline CDR1 reads MGHRA; CDR2 reads YSYEKL. CDR3 length: 19 amino acids. CDR3 in amino acids: CASSQDWGAASVGANVLTF. CDR3 coding DNA: TGCGCCAGCAGCCAAGATTGGGGGGCTGCCTCTGTTGGGGCCAACGTCCTGACTTTC.

This chain joins TRBV6-5 and TRBJ2-1; D is tentatively TRBD1 or TRBD2 (6 bases each). The germline V gene has CDR1 MNHEY and CDR2 SVGAGI. V lost 7 bases, J lost 5 bases, and 12 bases lay in between. This CDR3 has 13 amino acids. The CDR3 is CASITGAHNEQFF. In DNA form, the CDR3 reads TGTGCCAGCATAACGGGGGCCCACAATGAGCAGTTCTTC.

The chain has TRBV27 and TRBJ2-2; 12 bases align to TRBD2. Per germline, CDR1 MNHEY and CDR2 SMNVEV (reference sequence). This CDR3 has 17 residues. V was pared by 5 bases and J by 7 bases, with 11 bases of the junction left unmatched. The CDR3 nucleotides are TGTGCCAGCAGTCCCGTTGGGCTAGCGGGGGGGGGCGGGGAGCTGTTTTTT. Protein: CASSPVGLAGGGGELFF.

The chain is built from TRBV7-2 and TRBJ1-4, with D perhaps matching TRBD1 (5 bases). The V gene's germline CDR1 is SGHTA and CDR2 FQGNSA. V lost 2 bases, J lost 5 bases, and 15 bases lay in between. This CDR3 has 16 residues. CDR3 region: CASSLLGRRGNEKLFF. Here the CDR3 DNA reads TGTGCCAGCAGCTTATTGGGACGAAGGGGAAATGAAAAACTGTTTTTT.

The chain carries TRBV2 and TRBJ1-4; D not resolved. CDR3 length: 14 residues. The V end lost 9 bases, the J end lost 3 bases, and 14 bases lay between the germline ends. Per the germline V gene, CDR1 is SNHLY and CDR2 is FYNNEI. CDR3 residues: CASRLLGSNEKLFF. The CDR3, as DNA: TGTGCCAGTAGACTTCTGGGATCTAATGAAAAACTGTTTTTT.

This clone was seen a handful of times. The chain is built from TRBV4-1 and TRBJ1-5; TRBD1 might be the D (6 bases). CDR1 and CDR2 from the germline V gene are MGHRA and YSYEKL. The V and J ends lost 5 bases and 7 bases respectively, with 15 bases between them. The CDR3 consists of 14 residues. For the CDR3, the DNA is TGCGCCAGCAGCAGGACAGTGAATGGGCAGCCCCAGCATTTT. It yields the protein CASSRTVNGQPQHF.

J is TRBJ2-3 and V is TRBV20-1, with unresolved D. Germline V gene lookup returns CDR1 DFQATT and CDR2 SNEGSKA (reference sequence). The CDR3 has 12 amino acids. V was shortened by 3 bases and J by 2 bases, with 6 bases between the two germline ends. The CDR3 spells CSASWDTDTQYF. The CDR3 coding sequence is TGCAGTGCTAGTTGGGACACAGATACGCAGTATTTT.

V usage is TRBV27 and J usage is TRBJ1-1; D possibly corresponds to TRBD1 (6 bases). CDR1 is MNHEY and CDR2 is SMNVEV in the germline V gene (reference sequence). CDR3 length: 15 amino acids. Trimming removed 4 bases from V and 5 bases from J, with 17 bases in between. The CDR3 loop is CASSSTPQGRTEAFF. CDR3 DNA: TGTGCCAGCAGTTCAACCCCTCAGGGGAGGACTGAAGCTTTCTTT.

The chain is built from TRBV15 and TRBJ1-2, with D tentatively TRBD1 (6 bases). V was cut by 1 base and J by 4 bases, with 19 bases left in between. The CDR3 totals 17 residues. CDR1 is LNHNV and CDR2 is YYDKDF in the germline V gene (reference sequence). DNA for the CDR3: TGTGCCACCAGCAGAGTCGGCAGTAGTACGGGGGCCTATGGCTACACCTTC. Residues: CATSRVGSSTGAYGYTF.

The rearrangement uses TRBV27 and TRBJ1-2, with a possible D match to TRBD1 (5 bases). This CDR3 is 13 amino acids long. Trimming left V 8 bases short and J 6 bases short, with 16 bases between. The germline CDR1 and CDR2 sequences are MNHEY and SMNVEV (reference sequence). The CDR3 spells CASAPTGVHGYTF. The CDR3 bases are TGTGCCAGCGCCCCAACAGGCGTCCATGGCTACACCTTC.

The V and J genes are TRBV27 and TRBJ1-2, with a tentative D call TRBD1 (5 bases). V dropped 2 bases and J dropped 2 bases, with 12 bases sitting between them. The CDR3 runs 15 residues. Germline loops: CDR1 MNHEY, CDR2 SMNVEV (reference sequence). For the CDR3, the DNA is TGTGCCAGCAGTTTAAGAGCAGGGACGAACTATGGCTACACCTTC. Protein sequence: CASSLRAGTNYGYTF.

The chain is built from TRBV9 and TRBJ2-7; 8 positions match TRBD1. V lost 1 base to trimming and J lost 5 bases; unmatched junction nucleotides: 8. This CDR3 comprises 15 residues. The germline V gene has CDR1 SGDLS and CDR2 YYNGEE. CDR3 nucleotides: TGTGCCAGCAGCGTAACGGCAGGGGGCTTCGACGAGCAGTACTTC. Its translation: CASSVTAGGFDEQYF. The entire variable domain, with the rest obtained from reference TRBV9 and TRBJ2-7, is as follows: DSGVTQTPKHLITATGQRVTLRCSPRSGDLSVYWYQQSLDQGLQFLIQYYNGEERAKGNILERFSAQQFPDLHSELNLSSLELGDSALYFCASSVTAGGFDEQYFGPGTRLTVT.

The rearrangement joins TRBV7-6 to TRBJ2-7; TRBD2 is a possible D gene (6 bases). The germline V and J ends were trimmed by 5 bases and 2 bases, with 19 bases remaining between them. Germline CDR1 SGHVS, CDR2 FNYEAQ. The CDR3 has 16 amino acids. The CDR3 region has the DNA TGTGCCAGCAGCCCTATGGCAGGGCGGGGCCCCTACGAGCAGTACTTC. The encoded protein is CASSPMAGRGPYEQYF.

The V and J genes are TRBV3-1 (or the pseudogene TRBV3-2) and TRBJ1-3, with a tentative D call TRBD1 (5 bases). V was pared by 5 bases and J by 4 bases, with 18 bases between. Germline assignment: CDR1 LGHDT and CDR2 YNNKEL (reference sequence). The CDR3 is 16 residues long. CDR3 coding DNA: TGTGCCAGCAGCTCAAGCTGGGGGAACTGGGGAAACACCATATATTTT. It is translated as CASSSSWGNWGNTIYF.

The J gene is TRBJ2-5, the V gene TRBV5-6, with 16 bases lining up with TRBD2. The germline gives CDR1 SGHDT, CDR2 YYEEEE. V was pared by 4 bases and J by 5 bases, with 8 bases of the junction left unmatched. CDR3 size: 17 residues. This CDR3 is CASSQGLAGGPSETQYF. The CDR3 nucleotides read TGTGCCAGCAGCCAGGGACTAGCGGGGGGGCCGTCGGAGACCCAGTACTTC.

The rearrangement links TRBV25-1 to TRBJ1-1, with 8 nucleotides matching TRBD1. Germline loops: CDR1 MGHDK, CDR2 SYGVNS. The CDR3 sequence is 15 residues long. V shed 7 bases and J 0 bases; nucleotides not matched to a gene: 7. In DNA, the CDR3 is TGTGCCAGCACCCGCCCAGGGGGCATGAACACTGAAGCTTTCTTT. It specifies CASTRPGGMNTEAFF.

The CDR3 region has the DNA TGTGCCAGCAGTTATGGACTAGCGGGGGCTGGGGAGCTGTTTTTT. It is translated as CASSYGLAGAGELFF. The chain couples TRBV6-6 to TRBJ2-2; 13 positions agree with TRBD2. CDR1 is MNHNY, CDR2 SVGAGI, per germline (reference sequence). Trimming at V came to 3 bases and at J to 8 bases, leaving 3 bases not matched to a gene. The CDR3 totals 15 residues.

This chain links TRBV27 with TRBJ1-5, with 10 bases identical to TRBD1. Germline V gene sequence: CDR1 MNHEY, CDR2 SMNVEV (reference sequence). Unmatched junction bases numbered 8, after V lost 5 bases and J lost 7 bases. The CDR3 is made up of 15 amino acids. The CDR3 bases are TGTGCCAGCAGTCAGGGACAGGGGATGGGACAGCCCCAGCATTTT. This encodes CASSQGQGMGQPQHF.

This clone was recorded a few times. CDR3 amino acids: CASSENLGNQPQHF. CDR3 bases: TGTGCCAGCAGTGAAAATTTGGGCAATCAGCCCCAGCATTTT. The V and J genes are TRBV2 and TRBJ1-5; D is ambiguous. The V end was cut by 2 bases, the J end by 2 bases, with 7 bases between. Germline-derived CDR1 and CDR2 are SNHLY and FYNNEI. This CDR3 has 14 residues.

The chain employs TRBV12-3 or TRBV12-4 and TRBJ1-4; no firm D call. The V end was cut by 4 bases, the J end by 11 bases, with 11 bases between. The length of the CDR3 is 12 residues. The CDR3 region is CASSSSGEKLFF. The CDR3 region has the DNA TGTGCCAGCAGTTCTTCCGGCGAGAAACTGTTTTTT.

The rearrangement uses TRBV6-5 and TRBJ2-5; maybe TRBD1 (6 bases). Germline CDR1 MNHEY, CDR2 SVGAGI. V lost 5 bases to trimming and J lost 4 bases, with 14 bases between them. The CDR3 extends over 14 amino acids. The CDR3 nucleotides are TGTGCCAGCAGTAGGGAGCAGGGGCGAGAGACCCAGTACTTC. It codes for CASSREQGRETQYF.

This rearrangement joins TRBV7-3 to TRBJ2-1; D is perhaps TRBD1 (5 bases). The CDR3 spans 12 residues. V lost 1 base and J 9 bases, leaving 7 bases between the germline ends. Per germline, CDR1 SGHTA and CDR2 FQGTGA. CDR3 DNA sequence: TGTGCCAGCAGCTTAATGGGGCGTGAGCAGTTCTTC. Translation: CASSLMGREQFF.

Comment on this clone: Other DNA sequences of this sample code for an identical CDR3. The genes are TRBV19 and TRBJ1-5; the D is unclear. CDR3 length equals 13 residues. V lost 1 base and J 4 bases, leaving 5 bases between the germline ends. Germline V gene lookup returns CDR1 LNHDA and CDR2 SQIVND (reference sequence). DNA for the CDR3: TGTGCCAGTAGTATAGGGACGAATCAGCCCCAGCATTTT. Translation: CASSIGTNQPQHF.

The rearrangement uses TRBV11-1 and TRBJ1-1; a possible D gene is TRBD1 (5 bases). CDR3 size: 14 residues. Looked up from germline, CDR1 is SGHAT and CDR2 is FQDESV (reference sequence). The V end lost 4 bases, the J end lost 2 bases, and 11 bases lay between the germline ends. The CDR3 bases are TGTGCCAGCAGCTGGGGGAGAGCAAACACTGAAGCTTTCTTT. Translating it yields CASSWGRANTEAFF.

The chain carries TRBV6-6 and TRBJ1-3, with D possibly TRBD1 on 5 matching bases. Trimming took off 5 bases at V and 0 bases at J, with 11 bases between the two ends. The CDR3 runs 15 residues. Germline values: CDR1 MNHNY, CDR2 SVGAGI (reference sequence). The CDR3 protein is CASSPGFSSGNTIYF. For the CDR3, the DNA is TGTGCCAGCAGTCCAGGGTTCAGCTCTGGAAACACCATATATTTT.

The chain employs TRBV10-1 and TRBJ1-2; TRBD1 matches 11 bases. This CDR3 has 16 residues. CDR1 and CDR2 (germline): WNHNN, SYGVQD (reference sequence). The ends lost 5 bases at V and 4 bases at J; junction bases unmatched: 9. The CDR3 reads CASSSDRTGGVYGYTF. CDR3 coding DNA: TGCGCCAGCAGTTCGGACCGGACAGGGGGCGTCTATGGCTACACCTTC.

This CDR3 reads CASSYYGRGAYNEQFF. The CDR3 nucleotides are TGTGCCAGCAGTTACTATGGGAGGGGCGCCTACAATGAGCAGTTCTTC. The chain joins TRBV6-6 to TRBJ2-1; 7 positions agree with TRBD2. The CDR3 covers 16 residues. Germline V gives CDR1 MNHNY, CDR2 SVGAGI (reference sequence). V trimming: 1 base; J trimming: 2 bases; junction bases outside the gene matches: 5.